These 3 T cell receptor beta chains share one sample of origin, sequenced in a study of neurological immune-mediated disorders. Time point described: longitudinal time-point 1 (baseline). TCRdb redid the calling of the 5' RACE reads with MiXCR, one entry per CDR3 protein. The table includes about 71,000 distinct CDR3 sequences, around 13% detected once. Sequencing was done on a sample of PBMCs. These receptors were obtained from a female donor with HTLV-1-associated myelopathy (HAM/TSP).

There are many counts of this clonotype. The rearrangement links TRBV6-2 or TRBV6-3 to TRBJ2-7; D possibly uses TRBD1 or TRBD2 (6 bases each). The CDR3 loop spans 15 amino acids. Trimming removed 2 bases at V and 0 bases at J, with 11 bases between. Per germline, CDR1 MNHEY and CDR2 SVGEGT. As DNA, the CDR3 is TGTGCCAGCAGTTACATAGGGGGGTCCTCCTACGAGCAGTACTTC. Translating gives CASSYIGGSSYEQYF.

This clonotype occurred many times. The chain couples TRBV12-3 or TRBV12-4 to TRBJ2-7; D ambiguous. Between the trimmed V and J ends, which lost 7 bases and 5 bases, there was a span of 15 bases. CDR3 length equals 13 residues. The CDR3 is CASMKGRFNEQYF. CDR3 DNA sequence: TGTGCCAGCATGAAGGGCAGATTTAACGAGCAGTACTTC.

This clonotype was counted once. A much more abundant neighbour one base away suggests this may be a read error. The CDR3 region has the DNA TGCGCCAGCAGCTCTGACACGGCCCCGGATTCCTATGAGCAGTTCTTC. This codes for CASSSDTAPDSYEQFF. The chain links TRBV5-1 to TRBJ2-1; D call uncertain. Deletions cut 3 bases from V and 8 bases from J, with 21 bases between. CDR1 is SGHRS and CDR2 is YFSETQ in the germline V gene. This CDR3 is 16 amino acids long.